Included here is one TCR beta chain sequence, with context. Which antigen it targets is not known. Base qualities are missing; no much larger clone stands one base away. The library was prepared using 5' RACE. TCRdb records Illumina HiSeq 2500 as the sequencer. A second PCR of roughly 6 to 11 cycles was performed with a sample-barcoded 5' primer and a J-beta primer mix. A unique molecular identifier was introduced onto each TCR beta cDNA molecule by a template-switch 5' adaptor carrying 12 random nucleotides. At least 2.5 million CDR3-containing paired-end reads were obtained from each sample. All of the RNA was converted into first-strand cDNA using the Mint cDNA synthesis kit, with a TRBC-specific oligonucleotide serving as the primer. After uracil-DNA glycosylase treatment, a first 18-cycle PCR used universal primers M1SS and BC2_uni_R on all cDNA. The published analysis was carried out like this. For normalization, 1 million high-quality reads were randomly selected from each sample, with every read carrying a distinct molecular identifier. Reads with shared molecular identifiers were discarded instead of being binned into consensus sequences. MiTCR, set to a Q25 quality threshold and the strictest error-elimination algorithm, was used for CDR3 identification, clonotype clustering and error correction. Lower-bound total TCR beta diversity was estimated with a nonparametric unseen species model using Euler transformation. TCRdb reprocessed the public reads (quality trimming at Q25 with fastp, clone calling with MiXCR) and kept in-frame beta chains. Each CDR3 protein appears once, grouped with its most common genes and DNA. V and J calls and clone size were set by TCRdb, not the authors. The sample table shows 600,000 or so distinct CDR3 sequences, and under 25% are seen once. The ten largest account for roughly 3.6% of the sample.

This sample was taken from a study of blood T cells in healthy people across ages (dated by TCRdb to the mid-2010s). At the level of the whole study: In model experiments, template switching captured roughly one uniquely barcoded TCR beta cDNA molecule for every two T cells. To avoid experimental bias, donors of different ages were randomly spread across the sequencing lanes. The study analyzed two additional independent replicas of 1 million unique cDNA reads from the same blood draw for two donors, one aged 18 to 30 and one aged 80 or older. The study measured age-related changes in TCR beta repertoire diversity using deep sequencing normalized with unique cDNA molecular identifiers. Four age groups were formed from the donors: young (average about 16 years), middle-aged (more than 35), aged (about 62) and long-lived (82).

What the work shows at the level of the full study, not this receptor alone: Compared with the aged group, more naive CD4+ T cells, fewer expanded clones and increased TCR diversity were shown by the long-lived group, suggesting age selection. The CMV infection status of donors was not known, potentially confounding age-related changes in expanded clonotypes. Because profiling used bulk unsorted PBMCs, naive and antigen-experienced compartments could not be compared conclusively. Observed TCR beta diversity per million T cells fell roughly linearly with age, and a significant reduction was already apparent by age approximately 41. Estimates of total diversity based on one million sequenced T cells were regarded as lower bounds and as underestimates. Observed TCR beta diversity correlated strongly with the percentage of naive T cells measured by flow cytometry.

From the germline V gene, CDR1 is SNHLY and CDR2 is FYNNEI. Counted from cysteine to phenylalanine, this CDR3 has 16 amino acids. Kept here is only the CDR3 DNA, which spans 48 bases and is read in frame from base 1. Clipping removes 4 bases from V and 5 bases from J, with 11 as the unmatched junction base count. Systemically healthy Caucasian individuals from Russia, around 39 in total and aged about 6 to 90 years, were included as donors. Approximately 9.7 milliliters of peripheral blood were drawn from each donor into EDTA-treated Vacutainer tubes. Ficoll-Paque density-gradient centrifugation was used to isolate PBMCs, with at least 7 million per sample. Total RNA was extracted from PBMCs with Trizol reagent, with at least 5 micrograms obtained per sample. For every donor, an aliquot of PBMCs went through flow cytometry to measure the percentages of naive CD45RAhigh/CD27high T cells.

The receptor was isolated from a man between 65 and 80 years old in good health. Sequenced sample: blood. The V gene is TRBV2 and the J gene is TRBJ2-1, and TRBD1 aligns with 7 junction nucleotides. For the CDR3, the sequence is CASSAPTGYVDNEQFF. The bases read TGTGCCAGCAGTGCCCCGACAGGGTATGTGGACAATGAGCAGTTCTTC.